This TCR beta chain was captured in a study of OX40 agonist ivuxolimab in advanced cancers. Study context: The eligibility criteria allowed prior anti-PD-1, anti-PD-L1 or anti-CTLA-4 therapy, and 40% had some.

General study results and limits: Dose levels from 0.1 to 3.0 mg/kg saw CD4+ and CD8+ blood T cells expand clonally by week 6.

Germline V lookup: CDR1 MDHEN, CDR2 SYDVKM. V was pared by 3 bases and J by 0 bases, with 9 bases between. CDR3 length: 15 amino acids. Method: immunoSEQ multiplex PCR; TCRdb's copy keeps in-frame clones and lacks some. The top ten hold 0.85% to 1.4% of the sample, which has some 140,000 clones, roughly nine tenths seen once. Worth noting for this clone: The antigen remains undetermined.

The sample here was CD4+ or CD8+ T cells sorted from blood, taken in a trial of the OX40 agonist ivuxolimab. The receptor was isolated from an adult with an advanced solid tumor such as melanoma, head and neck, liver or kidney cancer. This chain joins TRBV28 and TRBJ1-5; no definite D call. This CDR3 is CASSFEALSNQPQHF. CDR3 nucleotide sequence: TGTGCCAGCAGTTTTGAAGCTCTTAGCAATCAGCCCCAGCATTTT.